This TCR beta chain is drawn from a study of Graves' ophthalmopathy and Graves' hyperthyroidism (dated by TCRdb to the late 2010s). About the study as a whole: Peripheral blood was collected before any treatment was given, at the time of initial diagnosis. In total, approximately 130 blood samples were TCR-sequenced: around 42 ophthalmopathy, some 72 hyperthyroidism and roughly 17 hyperthyroidism-to-ophthalmopathy patients. Following sample collection, hyperthyroidism patients were given methimazole at a starting dose of 30 mg daily, and ophthalmopathy patients were given high-dose intravenous methylprednisolone. The 100 discovery patients were randomly split 7:3 into training and test sets. An independent validation cohort was composed of some 19 hyperthyroidism patients and more than 15 patients who later progressed from hyperthyroidism to ophthalmopathy. To explore V-J signatures that separate ophthalmopathy from hyperthyroidism, a discovery set of about 98 patients was enrolled, consisting of 40 to 45 with ophthalmopathy and roughly 60 with stable hyperthyroidism. In a handful of hyperthyroidism patients, the T-cell repertoire of thyroid tissue was compared with the T-cell repertoire of blood. TCR beta repertoire signatures were used to distinguish Graves' ophthalmopathy from Graves' hyperthyroidism and to predict progression to ophthalmopathy. What the research found in general, with its limitations: The 13-signature model separated ophthalmopathy from stable hyperthyroidism with approximately 85% sensitivity and 81.08% specificity in cross-validation, and 80%/75% in the test set. In validation, the model predicted ophthalmopathy progression with about 71% sensitivity and approximately 78% specificity; some twelve predicted patients were CT-confirmed with GO in a median of roughly 6.8 months. Most of the expanded thyroid clonotypes with a frequency above 0.001 were also detected in blood, and it was suggested that the thyroid immune response may be reflected by blood repertoires. No statistical method was used to predetermine the sample size, and group allocation was not hidden from the investigators.

For repertoire sequencing, the TCR beta CDR3 regions were amplified from RNA transcripts. A first-round RT-PCR used HTBI primers with the Qiagen OneStep RT-PCR kit, followed by a second-round multiplex PCR, size selection and purification. Sequencing of the libraries was carried out on an Illumina HiSeq2000 in paired-end mode with 100 bp reads. As for how the authors treated the data: Reads were processed with SOAPnuke, discarding reads with adapters, uncalled bases, mean Phred below 15, or no exact constant-primer or identifier match. High-quality paired reads were merged with COPE v1.2.5. Each unique nucleotide sequence was defined as a clonotype, and clonotypes were aligned to IMGT TRB V, D and J references with MiTCR v1.1. The analysis was limited to V-J combinations with a frequency above 0.0001, which together covered 99.2% of the repertoires. For each V-J combination, a TCR clonal expansion and chaos score was defined as F50 clonal expansion divided by the chaos observed in the TCRdist matrix. Welch's t-statistics and random forest were used to reduce the features to about a dozen V-J combinations, which were then used as input to a naive Bayes classifier. The Morisita-Horn index was used to measure how similar the thyroid and blood repertoires were. The raw public data were reprocessed by TCRdb itself: fastp quality trimming at Q25, MiXCR clonotype calling, in-frame beta chains only. Rows matching on CDR3 protein sequence are summarized as one entry with the most common DNA and genes. TCRdb, rather than the study authors, made the V and J calls. The sample contains roughly 380,000 distinct CDR3 sequences, 15% to 19% of them found a single time. The top ten clonotypes cover roughly 7% of the sample.

This clonotype showed up many times. The clone's antigen remains unknown. One base away there is no much larger clone; base qualities are not given. Hyperthyroidism was defined as stable when no progression to ophthalmopathy occurred within 18 months of follow-up. Hyperthyroidism patients were newly diagnosed, were aged 18 to 65 years, and had a disease duration under 2 months. Patients with other autoimmune diseases, uncontrolled infections, pregnancy or lactation were excluded. Clinical symptoms, serum thyroxine, TRAb, thyroid ultrasound and orbital computed tomography formed the basis of the diagnosis. Using Ficoll-Paque density gradient centrifugation, PBMCs were isolated from about 9.4 ml of fresh peripheral blood. Trizol reagent was used to extract the total RNA, and its quality was then checked on an Agilent 2100 Bioanalyzer. Measured from the cysteine to the phenylalanine, the CDR3 is 15 residues long. The entry retains the CDR3 DNA only, 45 bases that are in frame from base 1. Deletion took 1 base off V and 7 bases off J, with a span of 14 bases between the germline ends.

Here the chain combines TRBV12-3 or TRBV12-4 and TRBJ1-5, with the D gene not confidently named. The origin of this receptor is a woman aged 18-29 years with stable Graves' hyperthyroidism. Donor details come from another sample of the same person, matched by shared clones. The sample was peripheral blood. The CDR3 corresponds to CASSLEALSGQPQHF. The DNA sequence follows: TGTGCCAGCAGTTTAGAGGCTCTCTCGGGGCAGCCCCAGCATTTT.